A selection of T cell receptor beta chains follows, all from one sample in a study of CD8 T cells in Susac syndrome. TCRdb passed the immunoSEQ multiplex PCR reads through MiXCR, listing each CDR3 protein once. The sample has some 300,000 distinct CDR3 sequences, around 91% seen once. The sequencing sample was made of CD8+ T cells from PBMCs. Receptor source: a human donor with multiple sclerosis. Both conserved end residues are part of each CDR3. A D gene is named only where the DNA matches it firmly. A row's size may be missing; if present it is once, few, many or a size class.

j_call: TRBJ2-1; v_call: TRBV6-5; clone_size: .; d_call: TRBD2; cdr3_nt: TGTGCCAGCAGTTATTCCCTGGCGACTAGCGGGTTCATTGGCAATGAGCAGTTCTTC; cdr3_aa: CASSYSLATSGFIGNEQFF
j_call: TRBJ1-1; v_call: TRBV30; clone_size: .; d_call: .; cdr3_nt: TGTGCCTGGAGTGTAATTGGGGGGAGCACTGAAGCTTTCTTT; cdr3_aa: CAWSVIGGSTEAFF
j_call: TRBJ1-5; v_call: TRBV23-1; clone_size: .; d_call: .; cdr3_nt: TGCGCCAGCAGTTCGGACGGCGTCCGCAATCAGCCCCAGCATTTT; cdr3_aa: CASSSDGVRNQPQHF
j_call: TRBJ2-7; v_call: TRBV2; clone_size: once; d_call: .; cdr3_nt: TGTGCCAGTAAAGGGGGGAGGCTCTCCTACGAGCAGTACTTC; cdr3_aa: CASKGGRLSYEQYF
j_call: TRBJ2-3; v_call: TRBV2; clone_size: .; d_call: TRBD2; cdr3_nt: TGTGCCAGCAGTGACGGTGCGGGGGGGTTGGATACGCAGTATTTT; cdr3_aa: CASSDGAGGLDTQYF
j_call: TRBJ2-5; v_call: TRBV7-2; clone_size: .; d_call: TRBD2; cdr3_nt: TGTGCCAGCAGCTTTTCTAGCGGGATTCAAGAGACCCAGTACTTC; cdr3_aa: CASSFSSGIQETQYF
j_call: TRBJ2-1; v_call: TRBV9; clone_size: .; d_call: TRBD2; cdr3_nt: TGTGCCAGCAGCAATAGCGGGGGGCTCCATTACAATGAGCAGTTCTTC; cdr3_aa: CASSNSGGLHYNEQFF
j_call: TRBJ1-5; v_call: TRBV5-6; clone_size: few; d_call: TRBD1; cdr3_nt: TGTGCCAGCAGCGACGGGACAGGGCCCAATCAGCCCCAGCATTTT; cdr3_aa: CASSDGTGPNQPQHF
j_call: TRBJ2-1; v_call: TRBV19; clone_size: .; d_call: .; cdr3_nt: TGTGCCAGTAGTATAGTAACGGACCTCAATGAGCAGTTCTTC; cdr3_aa: CASSIVTDLNEQFF
j_call: TRBJ2-3; v_call: TRBV11-1; clone_size: .; d_call: .; cdr3_nt: TGTGCCAGCAGCAATCTGGCACACTCTAGCACAGATACGCAGTATTTT; cdr3_aa: CASSNLAHSSTDTQYF